Sequencing of this TCR beta chain was carried out in a study of cytomegalovirus exposure and HLA in healthy donors. PCR amplification relied on 60 Vbeta primers (plus 13 Jbeta primers). Repertoires were generated with immunoSEQ multiplex PCR, while TCRdb's copy carries only in-frame clones and drops some. The data show 80,000 to 95,000 clones, roughly 77% seen once. Of note for this clone: Its antigen is unidentified.

CDR3 length equals 16 residues. CDR1 is SGHTA and CDR2 is FQGTGA in the germline V gene. The ends were cut back, 0 bases at V and 3 bases at J, with 12 bases in the middle. Study observations and caveats: It was shown in a later analysis that HLA-associated TCR beta chains were more clonally expanded than other, equally common chains. Cytomegalovirus-associated TCR beta chains were listed, numbering 150 to 200.

The receptor was isolated from a woman aged 40-49 years in good health and CMV-seropositive. Specimen: PBMCs. The V gene is TRBV7-3, the J gene TRBJ2-1; a weak D match, TRBD2 (6 bases). The CDR3 is CASSLTGDSFYNEQFF. The CDR3 DNA reads as TGTGCCAGCAGCTTAACAGGGGACTCCTTCTACAATGAGCAGTTCTTC.